The 23 T cell receptor beta chains below all came from one sample that was sequenced in a study of T cell changes during pregnancy in multiple sclerosis. Some clones are missing from TCRdb's copy, which holds only in-frame ones; the method was immunoSEQ multiplex PCR. The sample records 45,000 or so clones, around 90% being singletons. Material: PBMCs (not recorded whether the cells were cultured). Receptor source: a female donor with multiple sclerosis, enrolled in a pregnancy study.

The genes are TRBV6-6 and TRBJ2-7; 8 bases agree with TRBD1. There are 15 residues in the CDR3. Germline V gene lookup returns CDR1 MNHNY and CDR2 SVGAGI (reference sequence). J gave up 3 bases and V 4 bases, and 8 bases lay outside the gene matches. This CDR3 is CASSSQGQAFYEQYF. The CDR3 region has the DNA TGTGCCAGCAGTTCCCAGGGACAGGCCTTCTACGAGCAGTACTTC.

The chain carries TRBV5-4 and TRBJ2-1, with 7 bases lining up with TRBD2. From germline, CDR1 is SGHNT and CDR2 YYREEE (reference sequence). The length of the CDR3 is 16 residues. The V and J ends lost 4 bases and 1 base, in that order; junction bases with no gene match: 8. The CDR3 nucleotides read TGTGCCAGCAGCCCGGAGGGAGGGCCTTCCTACAATGAGCAGTTCTTC. This codes for CASSPEGGPSYNEQFF.

The V call is TRBV30, the J call TRBJ2-6; 8 nucleotides match TRBD2. Per the germline V gene, CDR1 is GTSNPN and CDR2 is SVGIG (reference sequence). V was clipped by 4 bases and J by 1 base; unmatched bases: 9. CDR3 length: 17 residues. CDR3 region: CAWTLAGGASGANVLTF. The CDR3 bases are TGTGCCTGGACGCTCGCGGGGGGCGCTTCTGGGGCCAACGTCCTGACTTTC.

The CDR3 coding sequence is TGTGCCAGCCGGGACTCCAAAAACATTCAGTACTTC. Translation gives CASRDSKNIQYF. V usage is TRBV11-2 and J usage is TRBJ2-4, with D possibly being TRBD2 (6 bases). Looked up from germline, CDR1 is SGHAT and CDR2 is FQNNGV. V was trimmed by 8 bases and J by 2 bases, leaving 7 bases between them. The CDR3 loop spans 12 amino acids.

The chain has TRBV5-1 and TRBJ2-7, with TRBD1 matching over 9 bases. V lost 4 bases and J lost 1; bases outside the gene matches: 6. Germline CDR1 and CDR2: SGHRS and YFSETQ. The CDR3 loop spans 15 amino acids. CDR3 nucleotide sequence: TGCGCCAGCAGCCTATCCGGGACAGGGTCCTACGAGCAGTACTTC. Encoded protein: CASSLSGTGSYEQYF. The full variable domain, its missing parts supplied by reference TRBV5-1 and TRBJ2-7, is KAGVTQTPRYLIKTRGQQVTLSCSPISGHRSVSWYQQTPGQGLQFLFEYFSETQRNKGNFPGRFSGRQFSNSRSEMNVSTLELGDSALYLCASSLSGTGSYEQYFGPGTRLTVT.

The chain combines TRBV28 with TRBJ2-1; weak D call: TRBD2 (5 bases). Trimming took off 2 bases at V and 12 bases at J, with 11 bases between the two ends. Germline-derived CDR1 and CDR2 are MDHEN and SYDVKM. CDR3 length equals 12 residues. The CDR3 DNA follows: TGTGCCAGCAGTTTAGCAGACCGGGGGCAGTTCTTC. It is translated as CASSLADRGQFF.

V gene TRBV10-3 combines with J gene TRBJ2-7, with D perhaps matching TRBD1 (6 bases). The CDR3 spans 13 residues. V was shortened by 2 bases and J by 3 bases, with 8 bases between the two germline ends. Germline CDR1 reads ENHRY; CDR2 reads SYGVKD. CDR3 sequence reads: CAISEGTIYEQYF. The CDR3 DNA is TGTGCCATCAGTGAGGGGACAATCTACGAGCAGTACTTC.

V usage is TRBV19 and J usage is TRBJ1-5, with 9 positions matching TRBD1. The V gene end was trimmed by 6 bases and the J gene end by 2 bases; junction bases not matched to a gene: 5. This CDR3 is 15 amino acids long. The germline gives CDR1 LNHDA, CDR2 SQIVND (reference sequence). Written as DNA, the CDR3 is TGTGCCAGTAGCTTAACAGGGGGCGGCAATCAGCCCCAGCATTTT. Amino acid sequence: CASSLTGGGNQPQHF. Using reference TRBV19 and TRBJ1-5 for the parts outside the CDR3, the full variable domain is DGGITQSPKYLFRKEGQNVTLSCEQNLNHDAMYWYRQDPGQGLRLIYYSQIVNDFQKGDIAEGYSVSREKKESFPLTVTSAQKNPTAFYLCASSLTGGGNQPQHFGDGTRLSIL.

The chain uses TRBV7-9 and TRBJ2-1; D may be TRBD2 (5 bases). The germline gives CDR1 SEHNR, CDR2 FQNEAQ (reference sequence). The V end lost 6 bases, the J end lost 3 bases, and 21 bases lay between the germline ends. The CDR3 contains 17 residues. CDR3 coding DNA: TGTGCCAGCAGTCTTCCTTTGAAGGGAGTCAACTACAATGAGCAGTTCTTC. Translated: CASSLPLKGVNYNEQFF. The full variable domain, with the rest looked up from reference TRBV7-9 and TRBJ2-1, is DTGVSQNPRHKITKRGQNVTFRCDPISEHNRLYWYRQTLGQGPEFLTYFQNEAQLEKSRLLSDRFSAERPKGSFSTLEIQRTEQGDSAMYLCASSLPLKGVNYNEQFFGPGTRLTVL.

The J gene is TRBJ2-1, the V gene TRBV9; 9 positions match TRBD2. The trim removed 2 bases at V and 6 bases at J, leaving 6 bases unmatched. Germline CDR1 SGDLS, CDR2 YYNGEE. The CDR3 has 15 amino acids. DNA for the CDR3: TGTGCCAGCAGCGTGAAGGTAGCGGGAGTCAATGAGCAGTTCTTC. Amino acid sequence: CASSVKVAGVNEQFF. Based on the CDR3 plus reference TRBV9 and TRBJ2-1, the full variable domain is DSGVTQTPKHLITATGQRVTLRCSPRSGDLSVYWYQQSLDQGLQFLIQYYNGEERAKGNILERFSAQQFPDLHSELNLSSLELGDSALYFCASSVKVAGVNEQFFGPGTRLTVL.

The chain couples TRBV28 to TRBJ2-7, with 10 bases aligning to TRBD2. This CDR3 has 16 residues. Losses at the gene ends were 4 bases for V and 4 bases for J; bases not matched to a gene: 10. Germline V gene lookup returns CDR1 MDHEN and CDR2 SYDVKM. The chain's CDR3 is CASSYPQREGRYEQYF. The DNA for the CDR3 is TGTGCCAGCAGTTATCCTCAGCGGGAGGGTCGATACGAGCAGTACTTC.

The chain links TRBV9 to TRBJ1-1, with 9 bases fitting TRBD1. This CDR3 is built from 15 residues. CDR1 SGDLS and CDR2 YYNGEE come from the germline V gene. J gave up 5 bases and V 4 bases, and 9 bases lay outside the gene matches. The CDR3 DNA reads TGTGCCAGCAGCCCCGTACAGGGGGCAAAGACTGAAGCTTTCTTT. It specifies CASSPVQGAKTEAFF.

V usage is TRBV7-9 and J usage is TRBJ2-2; 13 positions match TRBD2. Trimming cost V 5 bases and J 5 bases; bases outside gene matches: 5. Germline V CDR1 and CDR2: SEHNR, FQNEAQ (reference sequence). The CDR3 has 16 residues. CDR3 sequence reads: CASSAGLAGLTGELFF. Here the CDR3 DNA reads TGTGCCAGCAGCGCGGGACTAGCGGGGTTAACCGGGGAGCTGTTTTTT.

J is TRBJ2-3 and V is TRBV27; D gene ambiguous. Germline V gene lookup returns CDR1 MNHEY and CDR2 SMNVEV (reference sequence). CDR3 length: 13 amino acids. The ends were cut back, 3 bases at V and 2 bases at J, with 6 bases in the middle. CDR3 protein: CASSFSVTDTQYF. CDR3 bases: TGTGCCAGCAGTTTTTCGGTCACAGATACGCAGTATTTT.

CDR3 DNA sequence: TGTGCCAGCAGTTTATGGGGGGCGGGGGAGACCCAGTACTTC. It codes for CASSLWGAGETQYF. This sequence joins TRBV27 and TRBJ2-5; D might be TRBD1 or TRBD2, each matching 6 bases. V lost 1 base and J 5 bases, leaving 11 bases between the germline ends. The V gene's germline CDR1 is MNHEY and CDR2 SMNVEV (reference sequence). The CDR3 is 14 residues long.

This clone appeared a single time. The chain employs TRBV27 and TRBJ2-5; 9 bases are shared with TRBD1. The CDR3 totals 19 residues. Germline loops: CDR1 MNHEY, CDR2 SMNVEV (reference sequence). Trimming cost V 5 bases and J 1 base; bases outside gene matches: 17. CDR3 protein: CASSRKQGQGIGSQETQYF. In nucleotides, the CDR3 is TGTGCCAGCAGTCGAAAACAAGGACAGGGGATAGGCAGCCAAGAGACCCAGTACTTC.

This clone came up a few times. The rearrangement joins TRBV25-1 to TRBJ1-2; the D gene is possibly TRBD1 (6 bases). This CDR3 spans 13 amino acids. Germline V CDR1 and CDR2: MGHDK, SYGVNS. V lost 5 bases to trimming and J lost 6 bases, with 13 bases between them. CDR3 residues: CASSQGSFDGYTF. Written as DNA, the CDR3 is TGTGCCAGCAGTCAGGGGTCGTTTGATGGCTACACCTTC.

The V and J genes are TRBV10-3 and TRBJ2-5; D might be TRBD2 (6 bases). Germline CDR1 and CDR2: ENHRY and SYGVKD. The CDR3 consists of 15 residues. Between the trimmed V and J ends, which lost 3 bases and 4 bases, there was a span of 15 bases. CDR3 loop: CAISDAGGFGETQYF. The CDR3 nucleotides are TGTGCCATCAGTGACGCTGGGGGGTTTGGAGAGACCCAGTACTTC.

The chain is built from TRBV5-6 and TRBJ2-4, with a weak D call TRBD2 (6 bases). CDR1 is SGHDT, CDR2 YYEEEE, per germline. The CDR3 contains 18 residues. Between the trimmed V and J ends, which lost 5 bases and 2 bases, there was a span of 23 bases. CDR3 amino acids: CASRPQSLRDSSKNIQYF. The CDR3 coding sequence is TGTGCCAGCAGACCTCAGAGCTTGCGGGATTCATCCAAAAACATTCAGTACTTC.

In its sample, this clone was seen a few times. The J gene is TRBJ1-2, the V gene TRBV27, with D unclear. V gave up 3 bases and J gave up 3 bases, with 14 bases separating them. CDR1 is MNHEY, CDR2 SMNVEV, per germline (reference sequence). The CDR3 runs to 15 residues. The CDR3 DNA is TGTGCCAGCAGTTTTTGGGCAAATGGGGACTATGGCTACACCTTC. Its protein product is CASSFWANGDYGYTF.

The V and J genes are TRBV19 and TRBJ1-4; a weak D match, TRBD1 (5 bases). The ends were cut back, 4 bases at V and 0 bases at J, with 9 bases in the middle. CDR3 size: 15 residues. Per germline, CDR1 LNHDA and CDR2 SQIVND (reference sequence). The CDR3 DNA is TGTGCCAGTAGTAGTTGGACAACAACTAATGAAAAACTGTTTTTT. This sequence encodes CASSSWTTTNEKLFF.

This chain connects TRBV30 to TRBJ2-7; 8 bases match TRBD2. Unmatched junction bases numbered 6, after V lost 0 bases and J lost 2 bases. The germline gives CDR1 GTSNPN, CDR2 SVGIG (reference sequence). The CDR3 runs 15 residues. The CDR3 region is CAWSVGSGVTYEQYF. DNA for the CDR3: TGTGCCTGGAGTGTAGGTAGCGGGGTAACCTACGAGCAGTACTTC.

The V gene is TRBV28, the J gene TRBJ2-1; 15 nucleotides align to TRBD2. Germline trimming cut 6 bases from V and 13 bases from J; bases unmatched to any gene: 10. Germline-derived CDR1 and CDR2 are MDHEN and SYDVKM. This CDR3 is built from 15 residues. CDR3 bases: TGTGCCAGCAGCCTTGGACTAGCGGGAGGGGGAAATCAGTTCTTC. Translation gives CASSLGLAGGGNQFF.